This TCR beta chain was obtained from a study of identical twins. The study, taken as a whole, reports: Cord blood's abundant beta clonotypes had fewer insertions, unlike memory repertoires.

This clonotype appeared a few times. Its antigen is currently unknown. Template switching, a step in the protocol, added a universal primer site, and cDNA carried unique molecular identifiers. Using its own MiXCR run on the 5' RACE reads, TCRdb lists one record per CDR3 protein. The sample contains around 480,000 distinct CDR3 sequences, approximately 14% of which appear only once. J was trimmed by 8 bases and V by 5 bases; bases with no gene match: 9. The germline gives CDR1 MNHEY, CDR2 SVGEGT. The CDR3 has 14 amino acids. These same records also appear under a second study, on yellow fever vaccine responses in identical twins.

The sequenced sample consisted of CD4+ T cells sorted from blood. The rearrangement links TRBV6-2 or TRBV6-3 to TRBJ2-1; TRBD2 matches 7 bases. The receptor was isolated from a woman between 18 and 29 years old in good health. CDR3 loop: CASSASGTLHEQFF. The CDR3 bases are TGTGCCAGCAGTGCGAGCGGGACTTTGCATGAGCAGTTCTTC.